The following is a T cell receptor (beta chain) sequence with its context. One base away lies a much larger clone, so this may be a sequencing read error. The second PCR ran about 6 to 12 cycles with a sample-barcoded 5' primer and J-beta primers. TCRdb ran MiXCR on the 5' RACE reads and lists one entry per CDR3 protein. This table holds 700,000 to 850,000 distinct CDR3 sequences, 35% to 40% found once. CDR1 and CDR2 from the germline V gene are SQVTM and ANQGSEA. This CDR3 region has 15 residues. The data were obtained in a study of blood T cells in healthy people across ages. Researchers report isolating at least 6.5 million PBMCs per sample.

The TCR originated in a man aged 18 to 29 in good health. The chain couples TRBV29-1 to TRBJ2-7; D may match TRBD1 or TRBD2 (6 bases each). The sample was blood. CDR3 sequence: CTMRGARVSYNEQYF. CDR3 nucleotides: TGCACCATGAGGGGGGCGCGGGTTTCCTACAATGAGCAGTACTTC.